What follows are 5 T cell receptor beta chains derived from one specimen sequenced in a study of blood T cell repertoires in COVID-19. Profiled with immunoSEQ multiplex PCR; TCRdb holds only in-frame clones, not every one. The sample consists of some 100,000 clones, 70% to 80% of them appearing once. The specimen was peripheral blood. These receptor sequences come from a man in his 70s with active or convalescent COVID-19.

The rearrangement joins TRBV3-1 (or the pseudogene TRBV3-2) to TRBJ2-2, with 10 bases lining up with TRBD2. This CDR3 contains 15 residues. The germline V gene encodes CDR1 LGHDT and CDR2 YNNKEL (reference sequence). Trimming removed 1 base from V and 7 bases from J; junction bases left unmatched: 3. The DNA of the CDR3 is TGTGCCAGCAGCCAAGTCTTAGCGGGGGGCGGGGAGCTGTTTTTT. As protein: CASSQVLAGGGELFF.

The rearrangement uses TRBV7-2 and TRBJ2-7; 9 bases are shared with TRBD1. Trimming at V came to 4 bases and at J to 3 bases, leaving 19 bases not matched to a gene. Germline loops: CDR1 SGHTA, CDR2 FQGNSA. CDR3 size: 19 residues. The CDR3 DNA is TGTGCCAGCAGCTCAACCGGGACAGGGACTCTGGGGGGGCTCTACGAGCAGTACTTC. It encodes CASSSTGTGTLGGLYEQYF.

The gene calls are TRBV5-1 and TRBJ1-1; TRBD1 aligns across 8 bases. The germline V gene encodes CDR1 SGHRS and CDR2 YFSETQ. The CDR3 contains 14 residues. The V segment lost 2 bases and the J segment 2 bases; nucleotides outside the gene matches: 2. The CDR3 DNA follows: TGCGCCAGCAGCTTCGGACAGGGAAACACTGAAGCTTTCTTT. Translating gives CASSFGQGNTEAFF.

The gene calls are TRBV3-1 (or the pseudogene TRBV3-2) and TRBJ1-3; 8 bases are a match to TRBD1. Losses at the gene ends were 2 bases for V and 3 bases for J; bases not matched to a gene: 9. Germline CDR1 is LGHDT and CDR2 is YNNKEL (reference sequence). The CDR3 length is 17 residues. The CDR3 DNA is TGTGCCAGCAGCCAACCTACAGGGGGACTGAGTGGAAACACCATATATTTT. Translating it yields CASSQPTGGLSGNTIYF.

CDR3 DNA sequence: TGTGCCAGCAGCGTAGGAGGGCTAGCTGGGGAGCTGTTTTTT. It encodes CASSVGGLAGELFF. The V call is TRBV9, the J call TRBJ2-2, with a possible D match to TRBD2 (5 bases). V was clipped by 0 bases and J by 8 bases, with 11 bases between them. Germline CDR1 and CDR2: SGDLS and YYNGEE. The CDR3 runs to 14 residues.